The TCR beta chain described here comes from a study of cytomegalovirus exposure and HLA in healthy donors. In the case of this clone: No antigen is known for it.

Whole-study findings and limits: Sequencing depth across donors, presence/absence analyses assumed, was roughly uniform. Compared with the roughly 700-donor mean, an Asian-associated ancestry cluster reportedly had fewer N-insertions, according to a later analysis. It was shown in a later analysis that HLA-associated TCR beta chains were more clonally expanded than other, equally common chains.

The PCR used 60 Vbeta and 13 Jbeta primers. Assay: immunoSEQ multiplex PCR; the TCRdb copy retains only in-frame clones and omits some. The sample has approximately 140,000 clones, about four fifths seen once. This CDR3 is built from 13 residues. Germline values: CDR1 LGHNA, CDR2 YNFKEQ. Trimming removed 0 bases at V and 8 bases at J, with 7 bases between. While unrecorded immune exposures were likely, the donors were nominally healthy when sampled. This TCR derives from a woman in her 40s in good health and CMV-seronegative. The sequenced material came from PBMCs. V is TRBV4-2 and J is TRBJ1-4, with no clear D. CDR3 nucleotide sequence: TGTGCCAGCAGCCAAGATCCTAGCGAAAAACTGTTTTTT. As protein: CASSQDPSEKLFF.